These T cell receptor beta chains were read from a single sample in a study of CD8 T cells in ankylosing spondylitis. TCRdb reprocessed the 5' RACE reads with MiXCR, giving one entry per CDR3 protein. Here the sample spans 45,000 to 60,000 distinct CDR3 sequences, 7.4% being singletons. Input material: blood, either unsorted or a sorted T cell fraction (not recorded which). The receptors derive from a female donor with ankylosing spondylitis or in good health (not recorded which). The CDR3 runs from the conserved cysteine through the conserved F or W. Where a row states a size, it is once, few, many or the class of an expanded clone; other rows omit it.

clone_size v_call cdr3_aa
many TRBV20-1 CSARGGLNQPQHF
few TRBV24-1 CATSDGLAGGGEQFF
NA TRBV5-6 CASSLSQSNQPQHF
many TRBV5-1 CASRLLGALNEKLFF
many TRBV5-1 CASSLAGSYEQYF
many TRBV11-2 CASSLAGVGSTDTQYF
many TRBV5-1 CASSLSDDGRNTEAFF
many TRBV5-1 CASSYGTGRYEQYF
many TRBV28 CASRPLPAGGNTGELFF
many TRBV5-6 CASSDITGTGGTDTQYF
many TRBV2 CARDRGQSTGELFF
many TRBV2 CASSEDLTDTQYF
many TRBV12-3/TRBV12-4 CASTFPDRSNEQFF
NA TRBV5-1 CASSLWYSLDTGELFF
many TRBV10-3 CAIRAGLNTEAFF
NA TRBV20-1 CSASTGLTNYGYTF
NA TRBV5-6 CASNLTRVRETQYF
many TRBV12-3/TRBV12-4 CASSFFGVSGNTIYF
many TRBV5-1 CASSLASGARNTEAFF
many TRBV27 CASSLRTRNKDTQYF
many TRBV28 CASSPSGQGRMNTEAFF
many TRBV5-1 CASSLPPGDYGYTF
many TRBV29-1 CSVVWTNTGELFF
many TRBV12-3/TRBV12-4 CASSWGVGPPETQYF
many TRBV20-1 CSDVIRENSYNEQFF
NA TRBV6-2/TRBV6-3 CASSYHAGTGGDSPLHF
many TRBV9 CASSVGQDYGYTF
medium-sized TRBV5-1 CASSQAGGSVNTEAFF
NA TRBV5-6 CASSQTGGMVDTQYF
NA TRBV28 CASSAPGTGDTEAFF
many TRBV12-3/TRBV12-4 CASSLRPLDSSGNTIYF
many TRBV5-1 CASSETGITEAFF
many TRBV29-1 CSVGRIQETQYF
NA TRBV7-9 CASSVMGQPQHF
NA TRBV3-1 CASSQDWGADTGELFF
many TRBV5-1 CASSLMALALGNNEQFF
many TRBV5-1 CASFEPGATGTEAFF
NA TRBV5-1 CASSPPGNEQFF
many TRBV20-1 CSAPTGVDEAFF
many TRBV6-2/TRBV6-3 CASSFYSQGSSPTEAFF
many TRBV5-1 CASSLGGASTEAFF
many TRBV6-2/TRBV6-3 CASRSGGLDEQFF
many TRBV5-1 CASKGGAGDYGYTF
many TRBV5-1 CASSLSPSGVLSSYNEQFF
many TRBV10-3 CAISPTGGYASDTQYF
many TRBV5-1 CASSSGAGNTEAFF
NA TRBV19 CASSIVGGYTGELFF
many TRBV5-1 CASSLRATYEQYF
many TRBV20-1 CSASGGQGNQPQHF
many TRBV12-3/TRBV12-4 CASSLQGGLFF
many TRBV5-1 CASSLSLGQETQYF
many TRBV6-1 CASKVSARNEQFF